This is a list of T cell receptor beta chains from one sample in a study of ipilimumab plus nivolumab after autologous stem cell transplantation. Data came from immunoSEQ multiplex PCR; TCRdb stores just in-frame clones and leaves some out. The sample shows over 80,000 clones, 75% to 85% of them seen only once. This material consisted of PBMCs, taken in a trial of ipilimumab plus nivolumab as post-transplant consolidation. These receptor sequences come from a male donor with diffuse large B-cell lymphoma. Both conserved end residues are part of each CDR3. A D gene is named only where the DNA matches it firmly. The listing skips clone size in some rows; elsewhere it reads once, few, many or a size class.

>15|TRBJ2-5|TRBV6-1|few|TRBD1
TGTGCCAGCAGAAGACAGGGCGAAGTTCGGGAGACCCAGTACTTC
CASRRQGEVRETQYF
>18|TRBJ2-1|TRBV11-2|.|TRBD2
TGTGCCAGCAGAACCGACAGGGTAGCGGGGGGGCCCGTTGATGAGCAGTTCTTC
CASRTDRVAGGPVDEQFF
>14|TRBJ1-1|TRBV6-5|few|.
TGTGCCAGCAGGCGAGGGAGCGTGGACACTGAAGCTTTCTTT
CASRRGSVDTEAFF
>11|TRBJ2-7|TRBV5-5|.|.
TGTGCCAGCAGCCCGAACTACGAGCAGTACTTC
CASSPNYEQYF
>14|TRBJ2-5|TRBV2|once|TRBD2
TGTGCCAGCAGTGCCCCGCGGGGGCAAGAGACCCAGTACTTC
CASSAPRGQETQYF
>16|TRBJ2-7|TRBV21-1|.|.
TGTGCCAGTTCATACTGGGGGGACAGGGATACCTACGAGCAGTACTTC
CASSYWGDRDTYEQYF
>10|TRBJ2-2|TRBV6-6|.|.
TGTGCCAGCAGTGACAGGACGCTGTTTTTT
CASSDRTLFF
>14|TRBJ1-1|TRBV6-5|medium-sized|.
TGTGCCAGTAAGGGTCGGGACCCGAACACTGAAGCTTTCTTT
CASKGRDPNTEAFF
>15|TRBJ2-5|TRBV19|.|.
TGTGCCAGTAGTTTTGGGCGCTTCTCACAAGAGACCCAGTACTTC
CASSFGRFSQETQYF
>18|TRBJ2-7|TRBV13|.|TRBD2
TGTGCCAGCAGCTCGGGACTAGCGGGGGCGACGTTATCCTACGAGCAGTACTTC
CASSSGLAGATLSYEQYF
>14|TRBJ2-7|TRBV7-2|.|TRBD1
TGTGCCAGCAGCTACGGACAGGGACAATACGAGCAGTACTTC
CASSYGQGQYEQYF
>13|TRBJ2-7|TRBV7-6|.|.
TGTGCCAGCAGCTCTTCTTGGGACTACGAGCAGTACTTC
CASSSSWDYEQYF
>15|TRBJ1-1|TRBV4-2|.|TRBD1
TGTGCCAGCAGCCAAGAACAGGGGTATTTGACTGAAGCTTTCTTT
CASSQEQGYLTEAFF
>14|TRBJ1-1|TRBV4-1|.|.
TGCGCCAGCAGCCAGATGACAGTGAACACTGAAGCTTTCTTT
CASSQMTVNTEAFF
>16|TRBJ2-2|TRBV5-1|.|TRBD2
TGCGCCAGCAGCCCAAGCGGGGCCCCGAACACCGGGGAGCTGTTTTTT
CASSPSGAPNTGELFF
>14|TRBJ2-3|TRBV2|.|TRBD2
TGTGCCAGCAGTAGCGGGGGGGGCACAGATACGCAGTATTTT
CASSSGGGTDTQYF
>15|TRBJ2-3|TRBV14|.|.
TGTGCCAGCAGCCTCCCCGGGGCCCGGGGTGGCACGCAGTATTTT
CASSLPGARGGTQYF
>14|TRBJ1-5|TRBV5-3|once|.
TGTGCCAGAAGCCTTCCGGAAAGCTATCAGCCCCAGCATTTT
CARSLPESYQPQHF
>14|TRBJ1-4|TRBV30|.|.
TGTGCCTGGAGTGTACTCCAGGGGAGGGAAAAACTGTTTTTT
CAWSVLQGREKLFF
>15|TRBJ2-7|TRBV30|.|TRBD2
TGTGCCTGGAGTGCAGCCTGGGCGGGGGGCAGCGAGCAGTACTTC
CAWSAAWAGGSEQYF
>12|TRBJ1-1|TRBV29-1|.|.
TGCAGCGTCCTGACAGGGAACACTGAAGCTTTCTTT
CSVLTGNTEAFF
>16|TRBJ1-1|TRBV4-2|once|TRBD1
TGTGCCAGCAGCCAGCACCCGGGACAGATGAACACTGAAGCTTTCTTT
CASSQHPGQMNTEAFF
>13|TRBJ1-3|TRBV6-1|once|.
TGTGCCAGCAGTGAAGGTTCTGGAAACACCATATATTTT
CASSEGSGNTIYF
>15|TRBJ1-1|TRBV28|.|.
TGTGCCAGCAGTTTAGGGGGGGCGTTGAACACTGAAGCTTTCTTT
CASSLGGALNTEAFF
>13|TRBJ1-1|TRBV5-1|few|.
TGCGCCAGCACGGGGGTTACGAACACTGAAGCTTTCTTT
CASTGVTNTEAFF
>13|TRBJ1-3|TRBV30|.|TRBD1
TGTGCCTGGGGGACAGGGGAAGGAAACACCATATATTTT
CAWGTGEGNTIYF
>14|TRBJ2-2|TRBV29-1|.|.
TGCAGCGTTGGGCCCGGACTAAACACCGGGGAGCTGTTTTTT
CSVGPGLNTGELFF
>14|TRBJ2-7|TRBV30|few|.
TGTGCCTGGAGTGCAGGACAGATTCCCTACGAGCAGTACTTC
CAWSAGQIPYEQYF
>19|TRBJ2-3|TRBV14|.|TRBD2
TGTGCCAGCAGCCAAGATCTCAATTTGGGACTAGCGGTCACAGATACGCAGTATTTT
CASSQDLNLGLAVTDTQYF
>14|TRBJ2-7|TRBV6-6|.|.
TGTGCCAGCAGTTACCCGGACGGTTCCTACGAGCAGTACTTC
CASSYPDGSYEQYF
>14|TRBJ2-5|TRBV6-6|.|.
TGTGCCAGCAGTTACGTCGGGGTAGTGGAGACCCAGTACTTC
CASSYVGVVETQYF
>16|TRBJ1-4|TRBV7-9|once|TRBD1
TGTGCCAGCAGCTTTCGGGGACAGGGTCCTAATGAAAAACTGTTTTTT
CASSFRGQGPNEKLFF
>19|TRBJ1-2|TRBV18|.|TRBD1
TGTGCCAGCTCACCGAACCTAAGTAAAATGACAGGGGGTGACTATGGCTACACCTTC
CASSPNLSKMTGGDYGYTF
>12|TRBJ2-5|TRBV29-1|.|TRBD1
TGCAGCGTTGGACAGGGACAAGAGACCCAGTACTTC
CSVGQGQETQYF
>15|TRBJ2-1|TRBV6-6|.|TRBD2
TGTGCCAGCAGTTACTGGGGACTAGCGGGCTCAGAGCAGTTCTTC
CASSYWGLAGSEQFF
>15|TRBJ2-1|TRBV7-6|.|TRBD1
TGTGCCAGCAGCTTGAGGGCAGGGGGCTCAAATGAGCAGTTCTTC
CASSLRAGGSNEQFF
>16|TRBJ2-1|TRBV7-2|once|TRBD1
TGTGCCAGCAGTTACCCGACCGGGACAGGTTTTACGGAGCAGTTCTTC
CASSYPTGTGFTEQFF
>14|TRBJ2-3|TRBV19|.|.
TGTGCCAGTAGTGGTCTAGCTAGCACAGATACGCAGTATTTT
CASSGLASTDTQYF
>12|TRBJ2-5|TRBV6-5|.|.
TGTGCCAGCAGTTACGAGGGGAGGACCCAGTACTTC
CASSYEGRTQYF
>16|TRBJ1-2|TRBV7-8|.|.
TGTGCCAGCAGCCCCAGCTGGGCAGTGGATTCCTATGGCTACACCTTC
CASSPSWAVDSYGYTF
>13|TRBJ2-1|TRBV9|.|TRBD2
TGTGCCAGCAGCACGCGGGGGAGCAATGAGCAGTTCTTC
CASSTRGSNEQFF
>17|TRBJ1-2|TRBV4-1|.|.
TGCGCCAGCAGCCAGTATAATTTGAGAATCGACAACTATGGCTACACCTTC
CASSQYNLRIDNYGYTF
>12|TRBJ2-5|TRBV7-2|.|.
TGTGCCAGCAGCACTAGCAAAATGGCCCAGTACTTC
CASSTSKMAQYF
>15|TRBJ1-6|TRBV7-9|.|.
TGTGCCAGCAGCCCTAACCGGGACACTTATTCACCCCTCCACTTT
CASSPNRDTYSPLHF
>14|TRBJ2-7|TRBV5-8|.|TRBD1
TGTGCCAGCAGCCGACAGGGTTCGTCCTACGAGCAGTACTTC
CASSRQGSSYEQYF
>15|TRBJ1-1|TRBV23-1|.|.
TGCGCCAGCAGTCCTTCGGTGGGACTGGGAACTGAAGCTTTCTTT
CASSPSVGLGTEAFF
>15|TRBJ2-5|TRBV11-2|.|TRBD1
TGTGCCAGCAGCTTACGAGGGACAGCGCAAGAGACCCAGTACTTC
CASSLRGTAQETQYF
>14|TRBJ2-2|TRBV30|.|TRBD2
TGTGCCTGCCAGCGGGGGGTGAACACCGGGGAGCTGTTTTTT
CACQRGVNTGELFF
>14|TRBJ2-1|TRBV6-4|.|TRBD2
TGTGCCAGCAGTGTACTAGCGGGGTCAAATGAGCAGTTCTTC
CASSVLAGSNEQFF